Included here is one T cell receptor beta chain sequence, with context. This sample stems from a study of blood T cell repertoires in COVID-19. Across the study: Specimens from acute and convalescent COVID-19 originated in the United States, Italy and Spain.

The repertoire was sequenced with immunoSEQ multiplex PCR; TCRdb's copy has only in-frame clones and lacks some. Counted here are some 68,000 clones, approximately 92% occurring once; the ten biggest clones make up roughly 8.2%. The sequence came from a man aged 50 to 59 with active COVID-19. The sample taken for sequencing was peripheral blood.

The CDR3 DNA sequence: TGTGCCAGCAGCTTAGAACAGAAAACGAACACCGGGGAGCTGTTTTTT. Translation: CASSLEQKTNTGELFF. The V gene is TRBV7-6, the J gene TRBJ2-2; D call uncertain. CDR3 length: 16 amino acids. The V and J ends lost 1 base and 0 bases respectively, with 9 bases between them. Germline V CDR1 and CDR2: SGHVS, FNYEAQ.